The 13 T cell receptor beta chains below come from one sample, sequenced in a study of resident and recirculating memory T cells in vitiligo. Libraries were prepared by immunoSEQ multiplex PCR; TCRdb keeps only in-frame clonotypes and omits some of them. Of around 70,000 clones listed, more than 85% are singletons. The sequenced sample was blood. These receptors originate from a male donor with vitiligo.

This CDR3 reads CASSFGQGGDYGYTF. In DNA, the CDR3 is TGCGCCAGCAGCTTTGGACAGGGGGGCGACTATGGCTACACCTTC. The chain recombines TRBV5-1 with TRBJ1-2, with 10 positions matching TRBD1. V lost 2 bases and J lost 3; bases outside the gene matches: 4. In germline, CDR1 is SGHRS, CDR2 YFSETQ. This CDR3 comprises 15 residues.

This rearrangement joins TRBV28 to TRBJ1-6; 9 bases match TRBD1. CDR1 and CDR2 from the germline V gene are MDHEN and SYDVKM. After removal of 4 bases from V and 4 bases from J, the junction contained 2 bases not matched to a gene. This CDR3 comprises 15 residues. DNA for the CDR3: TGTGCCAGCAGTTCCGGGACAGGGTATAATTCACCCCTCCACTTT. It codes for CASSSGTGYNSPLHF.

This rearrangement joins TRBV19 to TRBJ1-2, with 8 positions matching TRBD1. Trimming at V came to 6 bases and at J to 8 bases, leaving 8 bases not matched to a gene. This CDR3 is 13 amino acids long. The germline V gene encodes CDR1 LNHDA and CDR2 SQIVND (reference sequence). This CDR3 reads CASRGDRGRGYTF. The CDR3 DNA sequence: TGTGCCAGTAGGGGAGACAGGGGCAGGGGCTACACCTTC.

In regard to this clone: Within the sample, other DNA sequences also encode this same CDR3. This chain uses TRBV5-4 with TRBJ1-1, with a weak D call TRBD1 (5 bases). This CDR3 has 12 amino acids. Trimming stripped 3 bases from V and 4 bases from J, with 7 bases between. From germline, CDR1 is SGHNT and CDR2 YYREEE (reference sequence). The CDR3 sequence is CASSYGGTEAFF. CDR3 DNA: TGTGCCAGCAGCTACGGGGGCACTGAAGCTTTCTTT.

This rearrangement joins TRBV6-5 to TRBJ2-5; 9 nucleotides line up with TRBD1. Germline V lookup: CDR1 MNHEY, CDR2 SVGAGI. This CDR3 has 14 residues. The V segment lost 8 bases and the J segment 4 bases; nucleotides outside the gene matches: 8. The CDR3 protein is CASGRDRVGETQYF. As DNA, the CDR3 is TGTGCCAGCGGCAGGGACAGGGTAGGAGAGACCCAGTACTTC.

The V gene is TRBV19, the J gene TRBJ1-1, with D perhaps TRBD1 (5 bases). Deletions cut 4 bases from V and 6 bases from J, with 12 bases between. This CDR3 has 13 amino acids. The V gene's germline CDR1 is LNHDA and CDR2 SQIVND (reference sequence). The CDR3 DNA reads TGTGCCAGTAGTACCGGGGGTATGGCTGAAGCTTTCTTT. Translating it yields CASSTGGMAEAFF.

This clone came up a few times. The V and J genes are TRBV5-1 and TRBJ2-7; TRBD1 agrees at 9 bases. Germline V gene sequence: CDR1 SGHRS, CDR2 YFSETQ. V shed 2 bases, J shed 3 bases, and the junction held 6 bases outside the gene matches. This CDR3 comprises 15 residues. CDR3 protein: CASSLWTGANYEQYF. The CDR3 DNA follows: TGCGCCAGCAGCTTATGGACAGGGGCCAACTACGAGCAGTACTTC.

The genes are TRBV6-6 and TRBJ1-2; 9 nucleotides agree with TRBD1. Germline CDR1 MNHNY, CDR2 SVGAGI (reference sequence). The V segment lost 2 bases and the J segment 3 bases; nucleotides outside the gene matches: 1. The CDR3 runs to 14 residues. The CDR3 coding sequence is TGTGCCAGCAGTTACCGGGACAGGGACTATGGCTACACCTTC. It codes for CASSYRDRDYGYTF.

The chain combines TRBV7-9 with TRBJ2-3; the match to TRBD1 covers 12 bases. The CDR3 has 15 residues. CDR1 is SEHNR and CDR2 is FQNEAQ in the germline V gene (reference sequence). V dropped 4 bases and J dropped 5; count of bases not matched to a gene: 4. The CDR3 protein is CASSWGQGAGDTQYF. The CDR3 DNA follows: TGTGCCAGCAGCTGGGGACAGGGGGCGGGAGATACGCAGTATTTT.

The chain carries TRBV14 and TRBJ2-5; 8 bases fit TRBD1. V was clipped by 0 bases and J by 5 bases; unmatched bases: 5. This CDR3 has 15 residues. Germline lookup yields CDR1 SGHDN and CDR2 FVKESK. CDR3 region: CASSQDGTGYETQYF. The CDR3 region has the DNA TGTGCCAGCAGCCAAGATGGGACAGGCTACGAGACCCAGTACTTC.

Turning to this clone: A junction end diverges from the germline sequence, so it may reflect a read error. The chain links TRBV6-5 to TRBJ1-1, with D maybe TRBD1 (6 bases). Germline V gene data show CDR1 as MNHEY and CDR2 as SVGAGI. This CDR3 region has 14 residues. The CDR3 nucleotides are TGTGCCAGCAGTCACTCGGCGGGGGGCGCTGAAGCTTTCTTT. Its translation is CASSHSAGGAEAFF.

This chain uses TRBV19 with TRBJ1-3, with unresolved D. Per germline, CDR1 LNHDA and CDR2 SQIVND (reference sequence). The CDR3 extends over 19 amino acids. The V gene lost 6 bases and the J gene lost 0 bases, with 24 bases spanning the gap. CDR3 in amino acids: CASSPKWARLGYSGNTIYF. CDR3 nucleotides: TGTGCCAGTAGCCCTAAATGGGCAAGGTTGGGTTACTCTGGAAACACCATATATTTT.

The chain combines TRBV7-2 with TRBJ2-2, with 7 nucleotides matching TRBD1. V trimming: 1 base; J trimming: 5 bases; junction bases outside the gene matches: 4. Germline V gene sequence: CDR1 SGHTA, CDR2 FQGNSA. The CDR3 is 15 amino acids. CDR3 nucleotide sequence: TGTGCCAGCAGCTTAGGGACAGGTTATACCGGGGAGCTGTTTTTT. Its translation is CASSLGTGYTGELFF.